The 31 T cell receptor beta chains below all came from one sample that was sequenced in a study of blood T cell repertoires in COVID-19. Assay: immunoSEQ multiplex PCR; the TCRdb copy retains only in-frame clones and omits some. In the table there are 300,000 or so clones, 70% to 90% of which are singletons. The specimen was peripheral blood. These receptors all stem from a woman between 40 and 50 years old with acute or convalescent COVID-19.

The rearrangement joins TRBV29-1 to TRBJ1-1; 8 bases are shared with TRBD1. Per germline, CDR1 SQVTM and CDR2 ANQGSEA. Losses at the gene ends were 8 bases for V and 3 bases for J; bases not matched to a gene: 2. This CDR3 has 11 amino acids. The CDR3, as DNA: TGCAGCTACAGGGGGGACACTGAAGCTTTCTTT. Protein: CSYRGDTEAFF.

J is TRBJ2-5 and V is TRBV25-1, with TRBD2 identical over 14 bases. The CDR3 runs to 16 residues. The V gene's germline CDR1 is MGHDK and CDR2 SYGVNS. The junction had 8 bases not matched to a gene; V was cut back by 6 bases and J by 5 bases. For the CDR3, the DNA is TGTGCCAGCAGGACTAGCGGGGGGGCACGGACGGAGACCCAGTACTTC. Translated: CASRTSGGARTETQYF.

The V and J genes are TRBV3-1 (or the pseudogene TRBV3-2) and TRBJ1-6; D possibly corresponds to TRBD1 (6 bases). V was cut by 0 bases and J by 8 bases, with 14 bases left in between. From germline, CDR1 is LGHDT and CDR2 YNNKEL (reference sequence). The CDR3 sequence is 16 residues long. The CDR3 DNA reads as TGTGCCAGCAGCCAAGACTTCGGGGGGGGCGATTCACCCCTCCACTTT. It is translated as CASSQDFGGGDSPLHF.

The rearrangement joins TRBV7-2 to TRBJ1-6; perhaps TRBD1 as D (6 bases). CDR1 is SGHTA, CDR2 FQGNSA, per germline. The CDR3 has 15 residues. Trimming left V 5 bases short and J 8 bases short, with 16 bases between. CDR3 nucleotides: TGTGCCAGCAGCCCCGACCCGGACAGATATTCACCCCTCCACTTT. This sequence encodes CASSPDPDRYSPLHF.

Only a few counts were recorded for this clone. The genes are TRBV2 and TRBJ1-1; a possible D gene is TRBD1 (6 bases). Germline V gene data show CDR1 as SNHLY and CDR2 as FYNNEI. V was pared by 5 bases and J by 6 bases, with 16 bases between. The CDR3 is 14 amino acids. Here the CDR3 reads CASSYRAYDAEAFF. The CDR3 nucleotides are TGTGCCAGCAGTTACAGGGCTTATGACGCTGAAGCTTTCTTT.

The CDR3 sequence: CASSGPGAQTGSPLHF. CDR3 bases: TGTGCCAGCAGTGGTCCCGGGGCTCAAACAGGGTCACCCCTCCACTTT. The chain uses TRBV6-1 and TRBJ1-6; D is possibly TRBD1 (6 bases). The germline gives CDR1 MNHNS, CDR2 SASEGT. The CDR3 covers 16 residues. V was clipped by 4 bases and J by 10 bases, with 20 bases between them.

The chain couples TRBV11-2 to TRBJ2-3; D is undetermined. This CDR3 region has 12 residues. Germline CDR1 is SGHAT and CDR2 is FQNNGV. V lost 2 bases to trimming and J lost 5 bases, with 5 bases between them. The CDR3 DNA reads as TGTGCCAGCAGCTTATCGGGAGATACGCAGTATTTT. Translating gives CASSLSGDTQYF.

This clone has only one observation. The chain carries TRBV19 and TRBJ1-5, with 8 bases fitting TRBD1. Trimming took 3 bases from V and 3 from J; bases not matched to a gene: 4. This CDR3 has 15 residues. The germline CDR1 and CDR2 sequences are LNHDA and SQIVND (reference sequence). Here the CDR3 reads CASSIGDRLNQPQHF. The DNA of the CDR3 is TGTGCCAGTAGTATTGGGGACAGGCTCAATCAGCCCCAGCATTTT. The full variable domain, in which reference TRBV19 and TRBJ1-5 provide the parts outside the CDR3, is DGGITQSPKYLFRKEGQNVTLSCEQNLNHDAMYWYRQDPGQGLRLIYYSQIVNDFQKGDIAEGYSVSREKKESFPLTVTSAQKNPTAFYLCASSIGDRLNQPQHFGDGTRLSIL.

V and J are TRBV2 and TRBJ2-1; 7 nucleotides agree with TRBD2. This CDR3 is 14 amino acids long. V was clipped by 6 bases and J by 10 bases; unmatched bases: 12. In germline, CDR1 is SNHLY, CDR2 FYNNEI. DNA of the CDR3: TGTGCCAGCAGAGGACTAGAGGGGAGGCCGGAGCAGTTCTTC. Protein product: CASRGLEGRPEQFF.

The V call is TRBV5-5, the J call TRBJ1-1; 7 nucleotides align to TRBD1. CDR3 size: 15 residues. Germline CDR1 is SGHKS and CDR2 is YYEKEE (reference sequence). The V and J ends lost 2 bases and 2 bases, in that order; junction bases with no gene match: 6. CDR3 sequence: CASSFTGDLNTEAFF. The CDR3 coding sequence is TGTGCCAGCAGCTTTACAGGGGACCTCAACACTGAAGCTTTCTTT.

The DNA of the CDR3 is TGTGCCAGCCAGAGGACAGGGGATACTGAAGCTTTCTTT. Translation gives CASQRTGDTEAFF. This sequence joins TRBV2 and TRBJ1-1; 9 bases are shared with TRBD1. J lost 5 bases, V lost 8 bases, and 6 bases had no gene match. The CDR3 extends over 13 amino acids. Germline V gene data show CDR1 as SNHLY and CDR2 as FYNNEI.

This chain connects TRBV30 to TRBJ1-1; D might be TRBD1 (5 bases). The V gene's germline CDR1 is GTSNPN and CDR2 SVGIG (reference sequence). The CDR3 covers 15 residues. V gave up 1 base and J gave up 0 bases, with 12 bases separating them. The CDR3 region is CAWSAKGHLNTEAFF. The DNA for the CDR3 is TGTGCCTGGAGTGCTAAAGGACACCTGAACACTGAAGCTTTCTTT.

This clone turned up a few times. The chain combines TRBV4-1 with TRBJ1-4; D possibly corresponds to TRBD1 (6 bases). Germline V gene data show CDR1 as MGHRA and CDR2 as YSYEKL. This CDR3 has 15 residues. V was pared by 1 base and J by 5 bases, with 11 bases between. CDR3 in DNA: TGCGCCAGCAGCCAAGCGGTACAGGGAAATGAAAAACTGTTTTTT. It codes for CASSQAVQGNEKLFF.

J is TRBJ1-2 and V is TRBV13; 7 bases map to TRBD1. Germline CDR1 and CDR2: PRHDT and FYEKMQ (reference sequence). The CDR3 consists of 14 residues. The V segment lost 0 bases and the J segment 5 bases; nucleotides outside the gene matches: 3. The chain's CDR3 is CASSLGGTAYGYTF. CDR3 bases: TGTGCCAGCAGCTTAGGGGGGACAGCTTATGGCTACACCTTC. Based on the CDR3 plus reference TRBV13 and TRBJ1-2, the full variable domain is AAGVIQSPRHLIKEKRETATLKCYPIPRHDTVYWYQQGPGQDPQFLISFYEKMQSDKGSIPDRFSAQQFSDYHSELNMSSLELGDSALYFCASSLGGTAYGYTFGSGTRLTVV.

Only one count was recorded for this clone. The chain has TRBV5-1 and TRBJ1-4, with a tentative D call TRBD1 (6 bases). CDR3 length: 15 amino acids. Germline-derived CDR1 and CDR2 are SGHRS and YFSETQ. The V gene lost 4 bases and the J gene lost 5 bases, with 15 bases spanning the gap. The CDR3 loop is CASSPGRGANEKLFF. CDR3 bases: TGCGCCAGCAGCCCGGGGAGGGGGGCCAATGAAAAACTGTTTTTT.

The CDR3 reads CASSEGTGNGYTF. DNA of the CDR3: TGTGCCAGCAGTGAAGGGACAGGGAATGGCTACACCTTC. The V and J genes are TRBV2 and TRBJ1-2, with TRBD1 identical over 8 bases. CDR1 and CDR2 (germline): SNHLY, FYNNEI. Losses at the gene ends were 1 base for V and 6 bases for J; bases not matched to a gene: 1. This CDR3 comprises 13 residues.

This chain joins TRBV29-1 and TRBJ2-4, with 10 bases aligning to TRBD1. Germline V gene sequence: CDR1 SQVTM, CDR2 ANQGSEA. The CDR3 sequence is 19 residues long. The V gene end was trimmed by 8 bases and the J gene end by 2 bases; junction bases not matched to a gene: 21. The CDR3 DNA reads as TGCAGCCTCTACCCCCGGGACAGGGGTTTGAATCGGTCCAAAAACATTCAGTACTTC. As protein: CSLYPRDRGLNRSKNIQYF.

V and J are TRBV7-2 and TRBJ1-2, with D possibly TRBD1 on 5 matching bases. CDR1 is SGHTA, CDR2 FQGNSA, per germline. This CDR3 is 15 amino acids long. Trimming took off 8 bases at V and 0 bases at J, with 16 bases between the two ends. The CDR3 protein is CASSSGRSTNYGYTF. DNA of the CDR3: TGTGCCAGCTCATCAGGGCGGTCTACTAACTATGGCTACACCTTC.

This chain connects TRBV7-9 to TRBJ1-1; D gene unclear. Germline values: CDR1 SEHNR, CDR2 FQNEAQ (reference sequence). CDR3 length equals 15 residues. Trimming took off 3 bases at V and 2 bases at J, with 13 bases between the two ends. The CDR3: CASSFISRPNTEAFF. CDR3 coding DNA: TGTGCCAGCAGCTTCATATCGCGGCCCAACACTGAAGCTTTCTTT.

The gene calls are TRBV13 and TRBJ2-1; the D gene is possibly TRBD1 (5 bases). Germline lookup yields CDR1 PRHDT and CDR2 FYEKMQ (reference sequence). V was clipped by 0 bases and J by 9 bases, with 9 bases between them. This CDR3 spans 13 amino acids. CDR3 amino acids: CASSLGDSPEQFF. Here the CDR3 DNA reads TGTGCCAGCAGCTTAGGAGACAGTCCTGAGCAGTTCTTC.

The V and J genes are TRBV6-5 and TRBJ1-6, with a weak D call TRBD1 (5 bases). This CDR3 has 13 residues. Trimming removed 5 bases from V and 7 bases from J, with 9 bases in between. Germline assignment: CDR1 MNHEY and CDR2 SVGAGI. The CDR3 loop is CASSRGRNSPLHF. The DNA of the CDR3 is TGTGCCAGCAGTAGGGGAAGAAATTCACCCCTCCACTTT.

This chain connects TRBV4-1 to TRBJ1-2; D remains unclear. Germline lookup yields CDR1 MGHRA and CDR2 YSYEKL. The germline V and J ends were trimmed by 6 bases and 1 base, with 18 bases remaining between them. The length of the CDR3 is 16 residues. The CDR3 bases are TGCGCCAGCAGTAACCTGTTGGCCGGGGATAACTATGGCTACACCTTC. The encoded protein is CASSNLLAGDNYGYTF.

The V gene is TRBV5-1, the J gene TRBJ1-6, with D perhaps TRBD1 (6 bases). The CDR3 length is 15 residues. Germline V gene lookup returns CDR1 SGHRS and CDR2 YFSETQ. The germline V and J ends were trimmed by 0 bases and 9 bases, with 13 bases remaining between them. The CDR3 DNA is TGCGCCAGCAGCTTGGCGAGGACAGCCTCTTCACCCCTCCACTTT. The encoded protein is CASSLARTASSPLHF.

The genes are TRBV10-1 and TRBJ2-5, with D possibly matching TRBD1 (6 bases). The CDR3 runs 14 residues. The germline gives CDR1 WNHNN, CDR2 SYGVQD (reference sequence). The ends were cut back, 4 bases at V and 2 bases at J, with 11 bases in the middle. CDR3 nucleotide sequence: TGCGCCAGCAGTGCCGGACAGACACAAGAGACCCAGTACTTC. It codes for CASSAGQTQETQYF.

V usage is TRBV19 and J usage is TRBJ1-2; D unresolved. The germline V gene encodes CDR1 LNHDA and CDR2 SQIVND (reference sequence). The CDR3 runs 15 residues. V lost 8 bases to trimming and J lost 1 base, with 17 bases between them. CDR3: CASQYRGAINYGYTF. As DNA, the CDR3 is TGTGCCAGTCAGTATAGAGGTGCAATTAACTATGGCTACACCTTC.

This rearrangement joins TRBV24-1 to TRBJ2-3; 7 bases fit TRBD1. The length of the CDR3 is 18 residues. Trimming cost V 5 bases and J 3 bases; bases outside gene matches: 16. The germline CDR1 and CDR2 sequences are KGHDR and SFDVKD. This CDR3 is CATSVTHNRGIVTDTQYF. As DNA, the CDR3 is TGTGCCACCAGTGTAACGCATAACAGGGGAATAGTTACAGATACGCAGTATTTT.

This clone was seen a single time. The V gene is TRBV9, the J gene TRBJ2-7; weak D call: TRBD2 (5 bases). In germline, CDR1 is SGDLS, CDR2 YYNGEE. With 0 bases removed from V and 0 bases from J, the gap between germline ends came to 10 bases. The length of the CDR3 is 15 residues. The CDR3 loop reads CASSVGVGSSYEQYV. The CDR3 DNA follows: TGTGCCAGCAGCGTAGGCGTAGGGAGCTCCTACGAGCAGTACGTC.

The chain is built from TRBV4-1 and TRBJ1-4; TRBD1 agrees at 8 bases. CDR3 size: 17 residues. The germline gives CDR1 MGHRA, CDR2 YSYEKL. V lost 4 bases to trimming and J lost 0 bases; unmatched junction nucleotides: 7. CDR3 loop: CASSRTGGYATNEKLFF. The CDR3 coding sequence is TGCGCCAGCAGCCGCACAGGGGGGTATGCAACTAATGAAAAACTGTTTTTT.

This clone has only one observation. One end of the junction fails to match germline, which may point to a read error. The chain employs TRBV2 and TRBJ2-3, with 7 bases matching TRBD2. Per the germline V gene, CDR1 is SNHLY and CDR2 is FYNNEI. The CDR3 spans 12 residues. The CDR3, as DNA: TGTGCCAGCAGCGACCTGAGGTTGGCCGGGAGGTTT. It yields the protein CASSDLRLAGRF.

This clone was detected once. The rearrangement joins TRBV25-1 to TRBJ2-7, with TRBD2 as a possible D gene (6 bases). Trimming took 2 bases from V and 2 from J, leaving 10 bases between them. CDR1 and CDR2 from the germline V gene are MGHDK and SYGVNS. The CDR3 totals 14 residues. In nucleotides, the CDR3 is TGTGCCAGCAGTGAAGCGGGACGGACCTACGAGCAGTACGTC. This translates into CASSEAGRTYEQYV.

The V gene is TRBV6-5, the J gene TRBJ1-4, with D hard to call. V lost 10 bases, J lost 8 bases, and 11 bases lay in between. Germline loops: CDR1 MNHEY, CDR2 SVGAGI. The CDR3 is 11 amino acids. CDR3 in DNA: TGTGCCACCCGGTACGAGGAAAAACTGTTTTTT. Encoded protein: CATRYEEKLFF.